This T cell receptor (beta chain) was captured by sequencing in a study of T cell responses to AZD1222 COVID-19 vaccine. As concerns this clone: The antigen remains undetermined.

Sequenced by immunoSEQ multiplex PCR; TCRdb stores in-frame clones only, minus some. The sample includes around 65,000 clones, 75% to 90% seen only once; the top ten take approximately 23%. Overall study results and limits: Targets within unmutated variant regions were reportedly found for nearly half of spike-specific TCRs.

It was second doses at about 4 or about 12 weeks that were pooled. This clonotype originated in an adult who received the AZD1222 COVID-19 vaccine. This specimen was peripheral blood, taken 28 days after the second AZD1222 dose.

The CDR3 is CASSPGTGGLLDIQYF. CDR3 in DNA: TGTGCCAGTAGCCCAGGGACAGGGGGCTTATTGGACATTCAGTACTTC. The V gene is TRBV19, the J gene TRBJ2-4; 12 nucleotides agree with TRBD1. This CDR3 comprises 16 residues. Trimming at V came to 6 bases and at J to 8 bases, leaving 11 bases not matched to a gene. CDR1 LNHDA and CDR2 SQIVND come from the germline V gene (reference sequence).